The source of this TCR beta chain is a study of T cell responses to AZD1222 COVID-19 vaccine. V was pared by 5 bases and J by 4 bases, with 8 bases between. There are 13 residues in the CDR3. Germline V lookup: CDR1 SGHTA, CDR2 FQGNSA. The table came from immunoSEQ multiplex PCR; TCRdb's copy has only in-frame clones and leaves some out. This table holds 150,000 to 200,000 clones, more than 70% found once. The V call is TRBV7-2, the J call TRBJ2-2; D gene unclear. The TCR comes from an adult who received the AZD1222 COVID-19 vaccine. The sequencing used peripheral blood, collected 28 days after the second AZD1222 dose. The CDR3 here is CASSLYGTGELFF. The CDR3 DNA sequence: TGTGCCAGCAGCCTTTATGGCACCGGGGAGCTGTTTTTT.